This T cell receptor beta chain is drawn from a study of T cells in Graves' hyperthyroidism and ophthalmopathy. The authors deemed Graves' hyperthyroidism stable absent ophthalmopathy progression within 18 months. Any patient presenting with uncontrolled infection, other autoimmune disease, pregnancy or lactation was left out. With regard to this clonotype: Its specificity is not known.

The CDR3 regions of TCR beta were amplified from RNA transcripts. HTBI primers were employed in a first-round RT-PCR of the TCR CDR3. Each CDR3 protein gets one entry after TCRdb re-called the multiplex PCR reads with MiXCR. The data show 700,000 or so distinct CDR3 sequences, with less than 20% seen just once and over 7.5% held by the top ten. Points from the study as a whole: Also found in blood were most expanded thyroid clonotypes above 0.001.

CDR1 and CDR2 from the germline V gene are SGHTA and FQGTGA. The CDR3 is 13 residues long. V was pared by 0 bases and J by 9 bases, with 6 bases between. The chain carries TRBV7-3 and TRBJ1-6, with D uncertain. The receptor's source is a man between 18 and 35 years old with Graves' hyperthyroidism. The sample consisted of blood. The CDR3 sequence: CASSLTESSPLHF. The CDR3 nucleotides read TGTGCCAGCAGCTTAACGGAGTCTTCACCCCTCCACTTT.